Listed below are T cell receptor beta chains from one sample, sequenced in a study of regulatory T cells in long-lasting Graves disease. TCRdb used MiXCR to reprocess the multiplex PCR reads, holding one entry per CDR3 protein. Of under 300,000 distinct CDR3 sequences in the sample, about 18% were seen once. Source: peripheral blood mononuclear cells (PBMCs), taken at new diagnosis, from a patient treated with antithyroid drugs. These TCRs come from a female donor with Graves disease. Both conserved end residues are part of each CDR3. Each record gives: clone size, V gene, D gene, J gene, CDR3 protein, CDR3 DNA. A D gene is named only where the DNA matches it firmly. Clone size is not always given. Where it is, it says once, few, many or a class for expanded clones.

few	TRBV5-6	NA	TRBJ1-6	CASSLGGSKSPLHF	TGTGCCAGCAGCTTGGGAGGAAGCAAGTCACCCCTCCACTTT
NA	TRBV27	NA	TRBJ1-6	CARLLSPLHF	TGTGCCCGCCTGCTCTCACCCCTCCACTTT
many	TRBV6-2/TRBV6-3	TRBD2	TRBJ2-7	CASSYPGTSTYEQYF	TGTGCCAGCAGTTACCCCGGGACTAGTACCTACGAGCAGTACTTC
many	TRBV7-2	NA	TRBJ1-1	CASSLGVGEAFF	TGTGCCAGCAGCTTAGGTGTGGGTGAAGCTTTCTTT
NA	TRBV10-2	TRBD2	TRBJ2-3	CASSESTSGADTQYF	TGCGCCAGCAGTGAGTCGACTAGCGGGGCAGATACGCAGTATTTT
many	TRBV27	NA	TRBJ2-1	CASSPLGPGYNEQFF	TGTGCCAGCAGTCCTTTGGGTCCAGGCTACAATGAGCAGTTCTTC
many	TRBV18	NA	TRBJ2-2	CASSPLRLHTGELFF	TGTGCCAGCTCACCACTGAGACTACACACCGGGGAGCTGTTTTTT
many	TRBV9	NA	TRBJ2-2	CASSVLEVTGELFF	TGTGCCAGCAGCGTATTAGAGGTCACCGGGGAGCTGTTTTTT
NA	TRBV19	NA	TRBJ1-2	CASSIETGSGGYGYTF	TGTGCCAGTAGTATTGAGACGGGGAGTGGTGGCTATGGCTACACCTTC
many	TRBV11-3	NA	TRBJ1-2	CASSFLGSPEGYTF	TGTGCCAGCAGTTTCCTCGGGAGCCCTGAGGGCTACACCTTC
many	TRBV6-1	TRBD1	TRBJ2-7	CASSWGRAGGLDEQYF	TGTGCCAGCAGCTGGGGAAGAGCAGGGGGCTTGGACGAGCAGTACTTC
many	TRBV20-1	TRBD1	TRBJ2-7	CSARDRDSSSYEQYF	TGCAGTGCTAGAGATCGGGACAGCAGCTCCTACGAGCAGTACTTC
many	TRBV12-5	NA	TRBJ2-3	CASGSPRWEATDTQYF	TGTGCTAGTGGTTCGCCCCGGTGGGAGGCCACAGATACGCAGTATTTT
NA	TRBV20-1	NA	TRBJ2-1	CSARSAGTFGEQFF	TGCAGTGCTAGATCTGCGGGTACGTTTGGTGAGCAGTTCTTC
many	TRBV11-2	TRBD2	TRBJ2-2	CASSPWTSGSTGELFF	TGTGCCAGCAGCCCCTGGACTAGCGGGAGTACCGGGGAGCTGTTTTTT
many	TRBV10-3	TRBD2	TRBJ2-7	CAISPGTSSYEQYF	TGTGCCATCAGTCCCGGGACTAGCTCCTACGAGCAGTACTTC
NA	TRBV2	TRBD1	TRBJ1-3	CASSDRTGVGNTIYF	TGTGCCAGCAGTGATCGGACAGGGGTCGGAAACACCATATATTTT
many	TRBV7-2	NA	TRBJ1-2	CASSFFGGYTF	TGTGCCAGCAGTTTTTTTGGGGGCTACACCTTC
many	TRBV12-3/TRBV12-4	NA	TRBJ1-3	CASRTASGNTIYF	TGTGCCAGCAGGACAGCCTCTGGAAACACCATATATTTT
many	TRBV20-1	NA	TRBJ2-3	CSASEGGKNTQYF	TGCAGTGCTAGTGAAGGGGGGAAAAATACGCAGTATTTT
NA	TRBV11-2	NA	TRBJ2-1	CASSLDPVGIGFF	TGTGCCAGCAGCTTAGATCCCGTCGGGATTGGGTTCTTC
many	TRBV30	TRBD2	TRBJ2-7	CAWSVNPLAGVFRQYF	TGTGCCTGGAGTGTAAACCCCCTAGCGGGTGTCTTCAGGCAGTACTTC
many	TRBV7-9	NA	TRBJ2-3	CASSMVAPRGAQYF	TGTGCCAGCAGCATGGTCGCTCCGAGGGGGGCGCAGTATTTT
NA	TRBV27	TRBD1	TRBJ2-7	CASRDRVGEQYF	TGTGCCAGCAGGGACAGGGTAGGCGAGCAGTACTTC
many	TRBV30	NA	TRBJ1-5	CAWSRDSNQPQHF	TGTGCCTGGAGCCGGGACAGCAATCAGCCCCAGCATTTT
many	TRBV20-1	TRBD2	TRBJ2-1	CSAMVSGSRSYNEQFF	TGCAGTGCTATGGTTAGCGGGAGCCGCTCCTACAATGAGCAGTTCTTC
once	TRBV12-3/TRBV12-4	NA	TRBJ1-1	CASRGAGGGWLNTEAFF	TGTGCCAGCAGGGGCGCTGGGGGCGGTTGGTTGAACACTGAAGCTTTCTTT
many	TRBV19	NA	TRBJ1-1	CASGELNTEAFF	TGTGCCAGTGGCGAGTTAAACACTGAAGCTTTCTTT
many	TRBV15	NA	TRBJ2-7	CATSRDGRSEQYF	TGTGCCACCAGCAGAGATGGACGGAGCGAGCAGTACTTC
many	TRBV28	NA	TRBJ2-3	CASSLTAPLGDTQYF	TGTGCCAGCAGTTTAACGGCCCCCTTAGGAGATACGCAGTATTTT
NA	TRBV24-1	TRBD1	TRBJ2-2	CATSDTGVTGELFF	TGTGCCACCAGTGACACAGGGGTCACCGGGGAGCTGTTTTTT